These 16 T cell receptor beta chains came from one sample sequenced in a study of T cells after yellow fever vaccination. TCRdb recomputed calls from the 5' RACE reads with MiXCR, one row per CDR3 protein. The profile shows 240,000 or so distinct CDR3 sequences, 6.9% of them singletons. This specimen was CD4+ T cells sorted from PBMCs, taken 15 days after the yellow fever booster vaccination. The origin of the receptors is a man aged 30 to 39 who received the YFV17D yellow fever vaccine.

The V call is TRBV15, the J call TRBJ2-5; tentative D call: TRBD2 (6 bases). Trimming stripped 6 bases from V and 5 bases from J, with 13 bases between. Germline CDR1 LNHNV, CDR2 YYDKDF (reference sequence). CDR3 size: 13 residues. The CDR3 nucleotides are TGTGCCACCAGACACGGGAGAACTGAGACCCAGTACTTC. Translating it yields CATRHGRTETQYF.

Ten or more counts support this clonotype. The chain employs TRBV18 and TRBJ1-6; 7 bases map to TRBD1. The V gene's germline CDR1 is KGHSH and CDR2 LQKENI. This CDR3 has 14 residues. V was clipped by 3 bases and J by 7 bases; unmatched bases: 3. CDR3 bases: TGTGCCAGCTCACCTGGGACAGAAAATTCACCCCTCCACTTT. Amino acid sequence: CASSPGTENSPLHF. Using reference TRBV18 and TRBJ1-6 for the parts outside the CDR3, the full variable domain is NAGVMQNPRHLVRRRGQEARLRCSPMKGHSHVYWYRQLPEEGLKFMVYLQKENIIDESGMPKERFSAEFPKEGPSILRIQQVVRGDSAAYFCASSPGTENSPLHFGNGTRLTVT.

This clonotype was counted at least ten times. This sequence joins TRBV7-6 and TRBJ2-5; TRBD1 aligns across 10 bases. The CDR3 is 16 amino acids. Germline lookup yields CDR1 SGHVS and CDR2 FNYEAQ. The V gene end was trimmed by 2 bases and the J gene end by 5 bases; junction bases not matched to a gene: 8. The CDR3 protein is CASSLLGQGGRETQYF. The CDR3 region has the DNA TGTGCCAGCAGCTTATTAGGACAGGGGGGCCGGGAGACCCAGTACTTC.

As for this clonotype: Being one base from a much bigger clone, this may be a read error. This chain links TRBV7-2 with TRBJ2-1; 12 bases are a match to TRBD2. CDR3 size: 13 residues. Germline V gives CDR1 SGHTA, CDR2 FQGNSA. CDR3 in DNA: TGTGTCAGCAGACTAGCGGGAGACAATGAGCAGTTCTTC. Translation gives CVSRLAGDNEQFF.

This clonotype showed up just a few times. The V gene is TRBV20-1, the J gene TRBJ1-1; TRBD1 matches 10 bases. CDR1 is DFQATT and CDR2 is SNEGSKA in the germline V gene (reference sequence). The CDR3 runs to 14 residues. The junction had 10 bases not matched to a gene; V was cut back by 1 base and J by 11 bases. The CDR3: CSARVSGTGAFAFF. The CDR3 coding sequence is TGCAGTGCTAGAGTATCCGGGACAGGGGCTTTCGCTTTCTTT.

The sample holds many counts of this clonotype. The chain uses TRBV5-1 and TRBJ2-1; 13 bases fit TRBD2. This CDR3 region has 13 residues. V shed 7 bases, J shed 7 bases, and the junction held 2 bases outside the gene matches. In germline, CDR1 is SGHRS, CDR2 YFSETQ. The CDR3 nucleotides read TGCGCCAGCGGGACTAGCGGGACAAATGAGCAGTTCTTC. Amino acid sequence: CASGTSGTNEQFF.

This clonotype was picked up many times. The chain carries TRBV6-5 and TRBJ2-5; D is unclear. The CDR3 extends over 13 amino acids. The germline V and J ends were trimmed by 2 bases and 5 bases, with 9 bases remaining between them. Looked up from germline, CDR1 is MNHEY and CDR2 is SVGAGI. Here the CDR3 reads CASSYGRRETQYF. In DNA, the CDR3 is TGTGCCAGCAGTTACGGCCGAAGGGAGACCCAGTACTTC.

This clonotype was seen a few times. J is TRBJ2-2 and V is TRBV12-3 or TRBV12-4; TRBD2 might be the D (6 bases). This CDR3 comprises 13 residues. The V and J ends lost 11 bases and 4 bases respectively, with 14 bases between them. The CDR3 spells CAAGQGGTGELFF. Here the CDR3 DNA reads TGTGCCGCGGGGCAGGGTGGCACCGGGGAGCTGTTTTTT.

This clonotype has a handful of counts. The gene calls are TRBV24-1 and TRBJ2-5, with 8 bases matching TRBD1. Losses at the gene ends were 9 bases for V and 1 base for J; bases not matched to a gene: 9. In germline, CDR1 is KGHDR, CDR2 SFDVKD. The CDR3 sequence is 15 residues long. The CDR3 is CATSRGRQRQETQYF. The DNA for the CDR3 is TGTGCCACCTCCAGGGGGCGTCAGCGCCAAGAGACCCAGTACTTC.

This rearrangement joins TRBV7-2 to TRBJ2-1; TRBD2 aligns across 12 bases. The CDR3 extends over 16 amino acids. V gave up 0 bases and J gave up 12 bases; unmatched junction bases: 9. The germline CDR1 and CDR2 sequences are SGHTA and FQGNSA. The CDR3 DNA is TGTGCCAGCAGCTTAGCGGGACTAGCGGGCGCCAGGGGGCAGTTCTTC. Translated: CASSLAGLAGARGQFF.

V and J are TRBV6-7 and TRBJ2-7; 9 bases align to TRBD2. TRBV6-7 counts as an open reading frame of uncertain function. CDR3 length equals 18 residues. The ends lost 0 bases at V and 3 bases at J; junction bases unmatched: 12. The CDR3 is CASSYSPRGLAGFYEQYF. The CDR3 nucleotides read TGTGCCAGCAGTTACTCGCCCAGGGGACTAGCCGGATTCTACGAGCAGTACTTC.

This rearrangement joins TRBV24-1 to TRBJ2-1; 13 bases line up with TRBD2. The germline CDR1 and CDR2 sequences are KGHDR and SFDVKD. With 4 bases clipped from V and 10 bases from J, the junction kept 9 bases outside the gene matches. The CDR3 runs 16 residues. This CDR3 reads CATSDPTSGRAGEQFF. CDR3 nucleotides: TGTGCCACCAGTGACCCAACTAGCGGGAGGGCCGGAGAGCAGTTCTTC.

The chain carries TRBV7-9 and TRBJ2-1; TRBD2 is a possible D gene (6 bases). CDR1 is SEHNR and CDR2 is FQNEAQ in the germline V gene (reference sequence). Trimming shortened V by 1 base and J by 9 bases, and 16 bases separated the two germline ends. The length of the CDR3 is 15 residues. The CDR3: CASSLEGFGGGEQFF. The CDR3 region has the DNA TGTGCCAGCAGCTTAGAAGGTTTCGGGGGTGGTGAGCAGTTCTTC.

This clonotype has a handful of counts. The gene calls are TRBV6-2 or TRBV6-3 and TRBJ2-1; 8 bases align to TRBD1. Germline CDR1 reads MNHEY; CDR2 reads SVGEGT. CDR3 length equals 15 residues. The ends lost 1 base at V and 5 bases at J; junction bases unmatched: 4. CDR3 in DNA: TGTGCCAGCAGTTACTTAGGACAGGGACACAATGAGCAGTTCTTC. It is translated as CASSYLGQGHNEQFF.

This chain links TRBV5-6 with TRBJ2-5, with 12 bases aligning to TRBD2. Germline V gives CDR1 SGHDT, CDR2 YYEEEE. The CDR3 loop spans 15 amino acids. The V gene end was trimmed by 5 bases and the J gene end by 6 bases; junction bases not matched to a gene: 8. CDR3 region: CASRPRLAGAKTQYF. CDR3 coding DNA: TGTGCCAGCAGGCCAAGACTAGCGGGAGCCAAGACCCAGTACTTC.

A word on this clonotype: Given a much more abundant clone one base away, this may be a read error. The CDR3 region has the DNA TGTGCCAGCAGCGTACTAGCGGGAGTAAGGAATGAGCAGTTCTTC. The encoded protein is CASSVLAGVRNEQFF. V gene TRBV7-3 combines with J gene TRBJ2-1, with 11 positions matching TRBD2. Per germline, CDR1 SGHTA and CDR2 FQGTGA. The CDR3 consists of 15 residues. The V and J ends lost 5 bases and 7 bases, in that order; junction bases with no gene match: 7.